This TCR beta chain was identified in a study of blood T cell repertoires in COVID-19. Study summary: The study drew acute and convalescent COVID-19 samples from the United States, Italy and Spain.

Original methodology: Amplification of reference gene primers provided the estimated nucleated cell counts. Here immunoSEQ multiplex PCR was the method, and the copy in TCRdb shows in-frame clones only, minus some. D and trimming come from the DNA, and the V and J calls and clone size come from that table. The top ten hold less than 6.5% of the sample, which has tens of thousands of clones, 65% to 85% seen once. Trimming removed 5 bases from V and 2 bases from J; junction bases left unmatched: 4. From germline, CDR1 is SEHNR and CDR2 FQNEAQ (reference sequence). The CDR3 is 16 amino acids. This TCR came from a man aged 45-65 years with active COVID-19. Sequences were obtained from peripheral blood. The V and J genes are TRBV7-9 and TRBJ2-3; 13 bases line up with TRBD2. The CDR3 reads CASSRGLAGFTDTQYF. The CDR3 nucleotides read TGTGCCAGCAGCCGGGGACTAGCGGGGTTCACAGATACGCAGTATTTT.